A selection of T cell receptor beta chains follows, all from one sample in a study of cytomegalovirus exposure and HLA in healthy donors. TCRdb keeps only in-frame clones here, not all; method: immunoSEQ multiplex PCR. The sample shows 95,000 to 110,000 clones, over 75% of them seen only once. Sequenced sample: PBMCs. These receptors all stem from a male donor in good health and CMV-seronegative. Both conserved end residues are trimmed from each CDR3. Fields, in order: CDR3 protein, J gene, V gene, clone size. The size field is filled for only some rows; it gives once, few, many or a size class.

CDR3: ASSSTSGGSYEQY; J: TRBJ2-7; V: TRBV18; size: once
CDR3: ASSYSVGASNYGYT; J: TRBJ1-2; V: TRBV6-5; size: .
CDR3: SVLVGGPYNEQF; J: TRBJ2-1; V: TRBV29-1; size: .
CDR3: ASSWPGGREGVSTGELF; J: TRBJ2-2; V: TRBV7-2; size: .
CDR3: ATRTGGGSEKLF; J: TRBJ1-4; V: TRBV15; size: .
CDR3: ASSSGTSSSYNEQF; J: TRBJ2-1; V: TRBV28; size: .
CDR3: ASSPRYEQY; J: TRBJ2-7; V: TRBV7-9; size: .
CDR3: ASNPRGLSSYEQY; J: TRBJ2-7; V: TRBV27; size: .
CDR3: ASSPKTRGAVRDGYT; J: TRBJ1-2; V: TRBV18; size: .
CDR3: ASRRDIMNTEAF; J: TRBJ1-1; V: TRBV7-9; size: .
CDR3: ASSEGRGNTGELF; J: TRBJ2-2; V: TRBV10-1; size: few
CDR3: ASSLALVVAYEQY; J: TRBJ2-7; V: TRBV5-1; size: .
CDR3: ASSQGRANLYGYT; J: TRBJ1-2; V: TRBV4-1; size: .
CDR3: ASSPIAGLAYEQY; J: TRBJ2-7; V: TRBV10-2; size: .
CDR3: ASSGSSTDTQY; J: TRBJ2-3; V: TRBV6-4; size: .
CDR3: ASSLLPPIQGDGQPQH; J: TRBJ1-5; V: TRBV27; size: .
CDR3: ASSKIRGLAGVYEQY; J: TRBJ2-7; V: TRBV21-1; size: few
CDR3: ATSRNIGDSGQKNYGYT; J: TRBJ1-2; V: TRBV15; size: .
CDR3: ASSQGLRNTGELF; J: TRBJ2-2; V: TRBV4-2; size: .
CDR3: ATKGGRLESYEQY; J: TRBJ2-7; V: TRBV2; size: few
CDR3: ASSYPLAGEQF; J: TRBJ2-1; V: TRBV5-1; size: .
CDR3: ASRRLAGTDTQY; J: TRBJ2-3; V: TRBV19; size: .
CDR3: ASRSGLAGIYEQY; J: TRBJ2-7; V: TRBV7-9; size: .
CDR3: ASSFSRSAQRGELF; J: TRBJ2-2; V: TRBV6-6; size: .
CDR3: ASRTTGYEQY; J: TRBJ2-7; V: TRBV11-3; size: .
CDR3: ASSQTPRAGGRFQETQY; J: TRBJ2-5; V: TRBV4-2; size: .
CDR3: ASSLRQVNEQF; J: TRBJ2-1; V: TRBV7-2; size: few
CDR3: ASSLIEQGTDTQY; J: TRBJ2-3; V: TRBV28; size: .
CDR3: ASSDLHGSREQF; J: TRBJ2-1; V: TRBV6-4; size: .
CDR3: ASSLGGSGNTIY; J: TRBJ1-3; V: TRBV5-6; size: .
CDR3: ASDDRYSNQPQH; J: TRBJ1-5; V: TRBV19; size: .
CDR3: ASSASGSRYEQY; J: TRBJ2-7; V: TRBV7-2; size: .
CDR3: SAVAGSDTQY; J: TRBJ2-3; V: TRBV29-1; size: .
CDR3: ASSFRRDRKMNTEAF; J: TRBJ1-1; V: TRBV7-9; size: .